This T cell receptor (beta chain) emerged from a study of patients and donors after allogeneic stem cell transplantation. Germline V gene sequence: CDR1 DFQATT, CDR2 SNEGSKA (reference sequence). The CDR3 has 15 amino acids. TCRdb reprocessed the RT-PCR reads with MiXCR, giving one entry per CDR3 protein. The sample contains about 87,000 distinct CDR3 sequences, 4.5% to 5% of which appear only once. This receptor was identified in a human donor who was either an allogeneic HSCT recipient or a stem cell or donor lymphocyte infusion donor (not recorded which). It is not recorded whose cells these are; they may come from a transplant donor. Input material: blood, either unsorted or a sorted T cell fraction (not recorded which). The rearrangement uses TRBV20-1 and TRBJ1-2; D gene uncertain. The CDR3 DNA reads as TGCAGATGTAGAACCTCGGACCTGATGGGAGATGGCTACACCTTC. Protein: CRCRTSDLMGDGYTF.